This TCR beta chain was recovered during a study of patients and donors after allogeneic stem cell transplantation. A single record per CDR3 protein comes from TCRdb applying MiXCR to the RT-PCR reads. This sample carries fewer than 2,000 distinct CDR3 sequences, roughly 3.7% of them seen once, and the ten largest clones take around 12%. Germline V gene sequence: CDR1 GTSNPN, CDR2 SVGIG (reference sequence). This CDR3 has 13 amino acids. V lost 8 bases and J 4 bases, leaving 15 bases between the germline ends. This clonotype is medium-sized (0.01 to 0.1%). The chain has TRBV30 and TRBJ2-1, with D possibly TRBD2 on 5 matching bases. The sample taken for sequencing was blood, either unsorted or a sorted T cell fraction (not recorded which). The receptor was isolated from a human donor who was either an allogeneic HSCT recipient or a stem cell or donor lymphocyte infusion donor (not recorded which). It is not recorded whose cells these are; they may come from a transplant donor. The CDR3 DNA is TGTGCCCGTGAGAGGGAAGGGTACAATGAGCAGTTCTTC. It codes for CAREREGYNEQFF.